This T cell receptor beta chain was documented in a study of blood T cell repertoires in COVID-19. On the study more broadly: Acute and convalescent COVID-19 specimens originated in the United States, Italy and Spain. T cells, B-cell-depleted T cells, or PBMCs provided the cDNA or gDNA that served as material.

CDR1 LNHNV and CDR2 YYDKDF come from the germline V gene (reference sequence). The germline V and J ends were trimmed by 0 bases and 0 bases, with 6 bases remaining between them. CDR3 length: 15 residues. In its sample, this clone was seen a few times. In the original processing: Reference gene primer amplification yielded estimated nucleated cell counts. TCRdb's copy holds only in-frame clones and misses some; the assay was immunoSEQ multiplex PCR. V, J and clone size derive from that table, while D and trimming were established from the DNA sequence. The profile covers 240,000 or so clones, with about four fifths appearing a single time and less than 4% taken by the ten largest.

The receptor was derived from a woman between 18 and 30 years old with acute or convalescent COVID-19. Sequencing was carried out using peripheral blood. The V gene is TRBV15, the J gene TRBJ1-5, with unresolved D. The CDR3 here is CATSRDGDSNQPQHF. DNA for the CDR3: TGTGCCACCAGCAGAGATGGAGATAGCAATCAGCCCCAGCATTTT.